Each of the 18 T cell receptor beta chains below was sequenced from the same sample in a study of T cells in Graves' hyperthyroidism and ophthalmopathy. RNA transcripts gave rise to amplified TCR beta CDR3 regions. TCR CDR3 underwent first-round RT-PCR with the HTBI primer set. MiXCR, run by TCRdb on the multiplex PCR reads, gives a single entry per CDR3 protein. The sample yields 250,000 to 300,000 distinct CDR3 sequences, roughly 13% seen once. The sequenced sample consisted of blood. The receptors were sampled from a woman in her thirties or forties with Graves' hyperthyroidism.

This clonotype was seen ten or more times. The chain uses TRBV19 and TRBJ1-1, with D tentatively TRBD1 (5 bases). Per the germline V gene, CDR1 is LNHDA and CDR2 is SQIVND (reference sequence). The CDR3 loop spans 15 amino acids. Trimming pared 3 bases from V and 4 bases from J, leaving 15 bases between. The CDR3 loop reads CASSIFRGGGTEAFF. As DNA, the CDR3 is TGTGCCAGTAGTATTTTCCGGGGCGGTGGCACTGAAGCTTTCTTT.

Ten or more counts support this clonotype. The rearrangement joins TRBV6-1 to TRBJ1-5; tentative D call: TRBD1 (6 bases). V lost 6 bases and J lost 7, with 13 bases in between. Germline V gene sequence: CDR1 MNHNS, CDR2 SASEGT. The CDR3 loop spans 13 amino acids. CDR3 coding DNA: TGTGCCAGCAGATCAACAGGGTTACAGCCCCAGCATTTT. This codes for CASRSTGLQPQHF.

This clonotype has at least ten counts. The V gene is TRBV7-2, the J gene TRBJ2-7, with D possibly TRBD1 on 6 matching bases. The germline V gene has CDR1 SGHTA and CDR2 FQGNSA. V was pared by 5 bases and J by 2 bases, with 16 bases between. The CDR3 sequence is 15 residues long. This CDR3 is CASSPGVAGTYEQYF. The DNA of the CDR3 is TGTGCCAGCAGCCCAGGGGTCGCCGGGACCTACGAGCAGTACTTC.

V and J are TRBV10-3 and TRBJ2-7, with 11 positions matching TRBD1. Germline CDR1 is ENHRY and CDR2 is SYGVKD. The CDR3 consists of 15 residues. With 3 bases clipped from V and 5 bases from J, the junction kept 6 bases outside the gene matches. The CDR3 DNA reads TGTGCCATCAGTGATGGGACAGGGGGATTGCACGAGCAGTACTTC. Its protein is CAISDGTGGLHEQYF.

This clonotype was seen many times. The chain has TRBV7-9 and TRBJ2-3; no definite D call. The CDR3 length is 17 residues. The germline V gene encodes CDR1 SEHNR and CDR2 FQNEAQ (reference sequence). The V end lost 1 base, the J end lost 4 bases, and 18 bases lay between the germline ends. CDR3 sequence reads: CASSLGVRPPSADTQYF. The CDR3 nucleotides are TGTGCCAGCAGCTTAGGGGTTCGGCCGCCAAGTGCAGATACGCAGTATTTT.

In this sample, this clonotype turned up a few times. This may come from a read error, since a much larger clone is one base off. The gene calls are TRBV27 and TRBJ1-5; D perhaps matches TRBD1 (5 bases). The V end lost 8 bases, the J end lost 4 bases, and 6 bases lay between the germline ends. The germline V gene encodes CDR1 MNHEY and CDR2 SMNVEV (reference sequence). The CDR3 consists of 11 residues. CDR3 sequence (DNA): TGTGCCAGCGGGGGGAATCAGCCCCAGCATTTT. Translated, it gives CASGGNQPQHF.

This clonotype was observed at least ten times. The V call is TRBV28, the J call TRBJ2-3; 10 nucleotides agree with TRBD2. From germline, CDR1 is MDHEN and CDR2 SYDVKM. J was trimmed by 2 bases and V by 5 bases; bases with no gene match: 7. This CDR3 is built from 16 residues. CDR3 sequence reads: CASSAPLAGNTDTQYF. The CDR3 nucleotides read TGTGCCAGCAGTGCACCACTAGCGGGAAACACAGATACGCAGTATTTT.

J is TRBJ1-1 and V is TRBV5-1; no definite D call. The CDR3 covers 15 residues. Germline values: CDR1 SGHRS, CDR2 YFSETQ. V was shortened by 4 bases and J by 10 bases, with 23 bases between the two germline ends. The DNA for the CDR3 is TGCGCCAGCAGCGCATCAACCGGGTCCACTTCTCTAGCTTTCTTT. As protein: CASSASTGSTSLAFF.

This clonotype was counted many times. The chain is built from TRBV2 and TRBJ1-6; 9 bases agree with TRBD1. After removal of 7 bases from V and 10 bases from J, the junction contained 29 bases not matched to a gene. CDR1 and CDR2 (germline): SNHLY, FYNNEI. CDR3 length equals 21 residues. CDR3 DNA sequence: TGTGCCAGCATCAGAAATCCCCCCTGGAACAGGGGGCGAGGAAAGGACTCACCCCTCCACTTT. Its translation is CASIRNPPWNRGRGKDSPLHF. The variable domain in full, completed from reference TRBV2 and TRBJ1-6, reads EPEVTQTPSHQVTQMGQEVILRCVPISNHLYFYWYRQILGQKVEFLVSFYNNEISEKSEIFDDQFSVERPDGSNFTLKIRSTKLEDSAMYFCASIRNPPWNRGRGKDSPLHFGNGTRLTVT.

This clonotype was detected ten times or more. The CDR3 region has the DNA TGTGCCATCACCCAACAGGGGAACACTGAAGCTTTCTTT. It codes for CAITQQGNTEAFF. The chain uses TRBV10-3 and TRBJ1-1, with D perhaps TRBD1 (6 bases). V lost 7 bases and J 1 base, leaving 10 bases between the germline ends. The CDR3 is 13 amino acids. Germline CDR1 reads ENHRY; CDR2 reads SYGVKD.

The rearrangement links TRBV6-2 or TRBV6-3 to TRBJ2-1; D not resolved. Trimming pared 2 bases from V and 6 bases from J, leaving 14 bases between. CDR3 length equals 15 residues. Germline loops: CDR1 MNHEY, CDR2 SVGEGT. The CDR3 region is CASSYPPARGNEQFF. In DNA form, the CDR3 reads TGTGCCAGCAGTTACCCGCCCGCTAGAGGCAATGAGCAGTTCTTC.

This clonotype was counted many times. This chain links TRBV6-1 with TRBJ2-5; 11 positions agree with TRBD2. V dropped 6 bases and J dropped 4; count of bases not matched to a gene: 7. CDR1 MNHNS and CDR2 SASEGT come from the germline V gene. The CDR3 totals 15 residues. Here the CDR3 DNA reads TGTGCCAGCAGCCCGGGACTAGCGGATAGAGAGACCCAGTACTTC. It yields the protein CASSPGLADRETQYF.

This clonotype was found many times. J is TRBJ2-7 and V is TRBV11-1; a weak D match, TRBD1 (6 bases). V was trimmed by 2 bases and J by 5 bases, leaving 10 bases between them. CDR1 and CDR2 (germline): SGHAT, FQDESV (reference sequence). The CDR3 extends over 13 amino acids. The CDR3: CASSLSQGNEQYF. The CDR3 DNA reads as TGTGCCAGCAGCTTAAGTCAGGGGAACGAGCAGTACTTC.

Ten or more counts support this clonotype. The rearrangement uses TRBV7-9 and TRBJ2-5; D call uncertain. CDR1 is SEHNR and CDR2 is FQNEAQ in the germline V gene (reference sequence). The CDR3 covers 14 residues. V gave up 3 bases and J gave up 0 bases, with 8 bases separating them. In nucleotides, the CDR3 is TGTGCCAGCAGCTTCCCAATCAACCAAGAGACCCAGTACTTC. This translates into CASSFPINQETQYF.

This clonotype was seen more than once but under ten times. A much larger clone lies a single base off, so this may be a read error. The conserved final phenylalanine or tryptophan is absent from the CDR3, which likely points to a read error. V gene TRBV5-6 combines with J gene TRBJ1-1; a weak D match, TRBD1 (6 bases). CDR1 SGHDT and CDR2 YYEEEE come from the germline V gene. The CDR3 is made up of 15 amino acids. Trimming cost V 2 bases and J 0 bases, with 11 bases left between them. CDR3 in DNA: TGTGCCAGCAGCTTACTTACAGGGTTGAACACTGAAGCTTTCCTT. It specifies CASSLLTGLNTEAFL.

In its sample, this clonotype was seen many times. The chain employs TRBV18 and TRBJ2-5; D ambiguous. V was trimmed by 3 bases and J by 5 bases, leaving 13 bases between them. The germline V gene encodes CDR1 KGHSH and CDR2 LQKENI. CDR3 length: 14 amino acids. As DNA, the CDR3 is TGTGCCAGCTCACCGGTTTATGAAAGGGAGACCCAGTACTTC. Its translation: CASSPVYERETQYF.

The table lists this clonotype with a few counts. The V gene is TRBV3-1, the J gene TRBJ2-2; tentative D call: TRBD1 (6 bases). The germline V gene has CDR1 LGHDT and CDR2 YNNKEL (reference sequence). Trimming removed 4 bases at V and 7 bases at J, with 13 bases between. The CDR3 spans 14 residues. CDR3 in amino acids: CASSRAGDYGELFF. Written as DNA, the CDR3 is TGTGCCAGCAGCCGGGCAGGGGATTACGGGGAGCTGTTTTTT.

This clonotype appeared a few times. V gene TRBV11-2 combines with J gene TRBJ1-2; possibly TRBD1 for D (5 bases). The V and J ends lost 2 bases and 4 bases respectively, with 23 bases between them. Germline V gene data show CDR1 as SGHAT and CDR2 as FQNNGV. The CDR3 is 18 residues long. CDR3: CASSLKGTAARTTYGYTF. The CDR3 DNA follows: TGTGCCAGCAGCTTAAAGGGGACGGCCGCCCGTACAACCTATGGCTACACCTTC.